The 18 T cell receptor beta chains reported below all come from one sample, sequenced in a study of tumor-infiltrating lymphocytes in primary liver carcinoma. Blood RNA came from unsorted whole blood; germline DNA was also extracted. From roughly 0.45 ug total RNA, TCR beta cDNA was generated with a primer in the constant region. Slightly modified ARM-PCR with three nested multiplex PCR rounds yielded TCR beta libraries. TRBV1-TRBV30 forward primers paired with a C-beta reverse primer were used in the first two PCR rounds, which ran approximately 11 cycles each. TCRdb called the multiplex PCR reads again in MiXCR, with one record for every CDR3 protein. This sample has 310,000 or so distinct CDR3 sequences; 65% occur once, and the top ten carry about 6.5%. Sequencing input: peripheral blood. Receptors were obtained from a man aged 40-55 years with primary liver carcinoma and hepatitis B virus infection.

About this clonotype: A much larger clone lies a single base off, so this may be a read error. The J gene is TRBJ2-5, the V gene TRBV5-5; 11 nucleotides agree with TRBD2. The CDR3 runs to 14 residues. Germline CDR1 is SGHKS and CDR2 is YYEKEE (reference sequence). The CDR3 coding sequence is TGTGCCAGCAGCTTGGATAGTAGCGGGAGGGCCGCGTCCTTC. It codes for CASSLDSSGRAASF.

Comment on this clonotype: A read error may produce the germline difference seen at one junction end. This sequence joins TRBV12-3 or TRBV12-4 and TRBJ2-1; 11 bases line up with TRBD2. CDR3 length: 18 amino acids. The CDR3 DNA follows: TGTGCAAGCAGTTTGAGGGAACTAGCGGGGGACGCCCACAATGAGCAGTTCTTC. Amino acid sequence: CASSLRELAGDAHNEQFF.

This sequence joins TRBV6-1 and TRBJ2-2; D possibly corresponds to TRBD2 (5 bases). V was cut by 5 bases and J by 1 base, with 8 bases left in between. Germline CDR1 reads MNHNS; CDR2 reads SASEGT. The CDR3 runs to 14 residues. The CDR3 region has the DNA TGTGCCAGCAGTAAAAGCGGGAACACCGGGGAGCTGTTTTTT. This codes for CASSKSGNTGELFF.

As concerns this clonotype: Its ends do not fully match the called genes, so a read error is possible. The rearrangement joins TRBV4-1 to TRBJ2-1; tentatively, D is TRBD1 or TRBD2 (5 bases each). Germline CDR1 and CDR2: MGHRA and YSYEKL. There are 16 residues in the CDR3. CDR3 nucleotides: TGCGCCAGTAGCCAACCTACAGCAGGGAGCCCCTCGAGCTTGTTCTTC. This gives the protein CASSQPTAGSPSSLFF.

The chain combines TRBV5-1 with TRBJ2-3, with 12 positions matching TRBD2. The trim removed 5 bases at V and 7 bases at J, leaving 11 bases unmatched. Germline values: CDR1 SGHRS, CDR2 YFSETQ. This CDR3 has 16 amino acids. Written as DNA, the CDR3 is TGCGCCAGCAGACGAGGCGGACTAGCGGGAATGAATACGCAGTATTTT. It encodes CASRRGGLAGMNTQYF.

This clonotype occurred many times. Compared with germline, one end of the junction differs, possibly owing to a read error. CDR3 in amino acids: CASGYNRDFSYNSPLHF. The CDR3, as DNA: TGTGCCAGCGGTTATAACAGGGATTTCTCCTATAATTCACCCCTCCACTTT. The chain joins TRBV6-5 to TRBJ1-6; weak D call: TRBD1 (6 bases). CDR1 is MNHEY and CDR2 is SVGAGI in the germline V gene. CDR3 length equals 17 residues.

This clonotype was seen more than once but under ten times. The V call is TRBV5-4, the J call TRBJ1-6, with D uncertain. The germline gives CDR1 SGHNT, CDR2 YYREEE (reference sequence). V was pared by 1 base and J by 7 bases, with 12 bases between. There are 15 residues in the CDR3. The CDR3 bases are TGTGCCAGCAGCTTGACGCAGGATCGGAATTCACCCCTCCACTTT. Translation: CASSLTQDRNSPLHF.

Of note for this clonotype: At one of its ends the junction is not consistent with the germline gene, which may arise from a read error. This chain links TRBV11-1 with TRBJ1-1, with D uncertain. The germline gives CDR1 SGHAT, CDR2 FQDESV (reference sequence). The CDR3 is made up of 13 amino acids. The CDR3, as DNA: TGTGGCAGCAGCTTAAGGCTGGACACTGAAGCTTTCTTT. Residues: CGSSLRLDTEAFF. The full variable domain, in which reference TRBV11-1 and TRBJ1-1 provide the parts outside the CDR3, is EAEVAQSPRYKITEKSQAVAFWCDPISGHATLYWYRQILGQGPELLVQFQDESVVDDSQLPKDRFSAERLKGVDSTLKIQPAELGDSAMYLCGSSLRLDTEAFFGQGTRLTVV.

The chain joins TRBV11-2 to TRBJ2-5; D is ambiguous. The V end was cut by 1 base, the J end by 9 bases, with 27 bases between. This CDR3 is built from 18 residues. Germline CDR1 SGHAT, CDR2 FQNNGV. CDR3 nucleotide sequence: TGTGCCAGCAGCTTAGCGAGGCTATCCCTGGGAAAAAAGGAGTCCCAGTACTTC. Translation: CASSLARLSLGKKESQYF.

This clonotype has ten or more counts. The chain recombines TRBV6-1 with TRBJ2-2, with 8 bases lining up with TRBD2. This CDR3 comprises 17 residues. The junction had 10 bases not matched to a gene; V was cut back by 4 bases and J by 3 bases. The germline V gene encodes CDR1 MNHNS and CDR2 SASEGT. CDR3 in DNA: TGTGCCAGCAGTGTTCTAAGTAGCGGGACTCACACCGGGGAGCTGTTTTTT. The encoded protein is CASSVLSSGTHTGELFF.

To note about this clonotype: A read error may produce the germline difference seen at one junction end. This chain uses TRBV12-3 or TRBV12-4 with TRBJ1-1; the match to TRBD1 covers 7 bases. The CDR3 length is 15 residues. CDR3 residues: CACSQRQGMNTEAFF. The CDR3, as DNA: TGTGCCTGCAGTCAGAGACAGGGAATGAACACTGAAGCTTTCTTT.

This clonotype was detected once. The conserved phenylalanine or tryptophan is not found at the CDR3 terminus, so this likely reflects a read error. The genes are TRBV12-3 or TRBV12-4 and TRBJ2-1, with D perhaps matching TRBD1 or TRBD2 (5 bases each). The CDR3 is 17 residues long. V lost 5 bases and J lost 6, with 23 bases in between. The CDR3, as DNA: TGTGCCAGCAGTGTACGAGGGGTAGCAGGAGTGGTCAATGAGCAGTTCCTC. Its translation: CASSVRGVAGVVNEQFL.

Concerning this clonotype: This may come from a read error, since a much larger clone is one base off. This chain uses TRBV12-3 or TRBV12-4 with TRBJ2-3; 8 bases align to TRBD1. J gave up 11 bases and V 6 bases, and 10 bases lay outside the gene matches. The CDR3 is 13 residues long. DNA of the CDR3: TGTGCCAGCAGACCCCTTGGACAGGGTATGCAGTATTTT. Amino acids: CASRPLGQGMQYF.

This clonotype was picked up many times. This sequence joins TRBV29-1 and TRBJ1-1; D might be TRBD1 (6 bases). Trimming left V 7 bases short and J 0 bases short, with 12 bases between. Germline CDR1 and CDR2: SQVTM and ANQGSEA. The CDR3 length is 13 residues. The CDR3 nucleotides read TGCAGCGCGGGGGCAGCCATGAACACTGAAGCTTTCTTT. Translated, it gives CSAGAAMNTEAFF. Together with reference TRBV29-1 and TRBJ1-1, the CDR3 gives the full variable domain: SAVISQKPSRDICQRGTSLTIQCQVDSQVTMMFWYRQQPGQSLTLIATANQGSEATYESGFVIDKFPISRPNLTFSTLTVSNMSPEDSSIYLCSAGAAMNTEAFFGQGTRLTVV.

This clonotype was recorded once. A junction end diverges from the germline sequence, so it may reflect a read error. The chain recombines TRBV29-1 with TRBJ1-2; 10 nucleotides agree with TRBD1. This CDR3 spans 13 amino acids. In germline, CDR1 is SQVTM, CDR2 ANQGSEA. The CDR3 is CIVARDRGRGYTF. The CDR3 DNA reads TGCATCGTTGCTCGGGACAGGGGACGTGGCTACACGTTC.

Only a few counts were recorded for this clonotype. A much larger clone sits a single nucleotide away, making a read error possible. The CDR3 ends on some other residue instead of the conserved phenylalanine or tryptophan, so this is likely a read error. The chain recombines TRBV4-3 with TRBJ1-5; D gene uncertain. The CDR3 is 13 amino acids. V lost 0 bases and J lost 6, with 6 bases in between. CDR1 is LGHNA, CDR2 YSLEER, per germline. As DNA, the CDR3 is TGCGCCAGCAGCCAAGATGTCGTTCAGCCCCAGCATTAT. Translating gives CASSQDVVQPQHY.

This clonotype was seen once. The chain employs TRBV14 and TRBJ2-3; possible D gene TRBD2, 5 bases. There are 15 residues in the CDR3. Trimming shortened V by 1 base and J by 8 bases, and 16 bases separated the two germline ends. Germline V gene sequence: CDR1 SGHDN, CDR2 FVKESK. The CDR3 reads CASSQALGALGTQYF. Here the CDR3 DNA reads TGTGCCAGCAGCCAAGCTCTGGGAGCATTAGGTACGCAGTATTTT.

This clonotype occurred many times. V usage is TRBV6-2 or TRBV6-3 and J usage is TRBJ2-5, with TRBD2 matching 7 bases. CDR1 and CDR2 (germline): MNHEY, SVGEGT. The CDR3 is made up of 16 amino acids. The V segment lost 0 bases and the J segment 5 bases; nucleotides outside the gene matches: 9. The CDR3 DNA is TGTGCCAGCAGTTACTCGCTTACGGGAGGTCTCGAGACCCAGTACTTC. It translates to CASSYSLTGGLETQYF.